The 2 T cell receptor beta chains presented below share a single source sample, sequenced in a study of blood T cells in healthy people across ages. PCR was performed a second time for about 7 to 12 cycles using a sample-barcoded 5' primer and a J-beta primer mix. One entry per CDR3 protein results from TCRdb running MiXCR on the 5' RACE reads. This sample has 1.5 million or so distinct CDR3 sequences, with roughly 43% found just once. Sequencing input: blood. These receptors all stem from a woman in her late teens or twenties in good health.

This clonotype was seen a few times. CDR3 loop: CATSDLRQGNTGELFF. Here the CDR3 DNA reads TGTGCCACCAGTGATTTGCGACAGGGAAACACCGGGGAGCTGTTTTTT. The chain has TRBV24-1 and TRBJ2-2, with 7 bases identical to TRBD1. This CDR3 has 16 amino acids. With 0 bases clipped from V and 2 bases from J, the junction kept 2 bases outside the gene matches. Germline V lookup: CDR1 KGHDR, CDR2 SFDVKD.

This clonotype has a single count. The genes are TRBV5-1 and TRBJ2-5; 10 positions agree with TRBD2. CDR1 and CDR2 from the germline V gene are SGHRS and YFSETQ. The CDR3 consists of 15 residues. V lost 3 bases, J lost 4 bases, and 6 bases stayed unmatched. CDR3 sequence reads: CASSSRTSGGETQYF. CDR3 DNA: TGCGCCAGCAGCTCCCGGACTAGCGGTGGAGAGACCCAGTACTTC.